The 7 T cell receptor beta chains given below trace back to one sample, sequenced in a study of shared clonotypes between healthy human individuals. TCRdb's copy holds only in-frame clones and misses some; the assay was immunoSEQ multiplex PCR. Of approximately 590,000 clones in the sample, 95% were seen once. CD8 cells classed as naive were CD45RO-negative and positively selected for CCR7, excluding terminally differentiated effector memory CD45RA+ cells. Material for sequencing was naive CD8+ T cells sorted from blood. The source of these receptors is a woman aged 25 to 39 in good health.

The rearrangement uses TRBV2 and TRBJ2-1, with D uncertain. The V gene's germline CDR1 is SNHLY and CDR2 FYNNEI. Trimming shortened V by 4 bases and J by 4 bases, and 5 bases separated the two germline ends. There are 12 residues in the CDR3. The CDR3 DNA reads as TGTGCCAGCAGTGGTTGGTACAATGAGCAGTTCTTC. It translates to CASSGWYNEQFF. The entire variable domain, with the rest obtained from reference TRBV2 and TRBJ2-1, is as follows: EPEVTQTPSHQVTQMGQEVILRCVPISNHLYFYWYRQILGQKVEFLVSFYNNEISEKSEIFDDQFSVERPDGSNFTLKIRSTKLEDSAMYFCASSGWYNEQFFGPGTRLTVL.

The chain employs TRBV5-6 and TRBJ2-2, with TRBD1 identical over 10 bases. With 0 bases clipped from V and 6 bases from J, the junction kept 5 bases outside the gene matches. Germline assignment: CDR1 SGHDT and CDR2 YYEEEE. This CDR3 has 16 residues. CDR3 bases: TGTGCCAGCAGCTTGGTTCCCGGACAGGGGGCCGGGGAGCTGTTTTTT. The encoded protein is CASSLVPGQGAGELFF.

The chain links TRBV2 to TRBJ2-7; TRBD2 matches at 11 bases. Losses at the gene ends were 8 bases for V and 2 bases for J; bases not matched to a gene: 5. CDR3 size: 14 residues. Germline V gene data show CDR1 as SNHLY and CDR2 as FYNNEI. As DNA, the CDR3 is TGTGCCAGCGTAATAGCGGGAGGGGCCTACGAGCAGTACTTC. Residues: CASVIAGGAYEQYF. Full variable domain (rest looked up from reference TRBV2 and TRBJ2-7): EPEVTQTPSHQVTQMGQEVILRCVPISNHLYFYWYRQILGQKVEFLVSFYNNEISEKSEIFDDQFSVERPDGSNFTLKIRSTKLEDSAMYFCASVIAGGAYEQYFGPGTRLTVT.

The chain is built from TRBV27 and TRBJ1-1; D call uncertain. The CDR3 extends over 13 amino acids. CDR1 is MNHEY, CDR2 SMNVEV, per germline (reference sequence). With 0 bases removed from V and 3 bases from J, the gap between germline ends came to 5 bases. The CDR3 is CASSLSAHTEAFF. CDR3 bases: TGTGCCAGCAGTTTATCGGCTCACACTGAAGCTTTCTTT.

The chain combines TRBV5-4 with TRBJ1-5; the D is unclear. Trimming took 3 bases from V and 7 from J, leaving 14 bases between them. CDR1 and CDR2 (germline): SGHNT, YYREEE (reference sequence). This CDR3 has 14 residues. CDR3 sequence: CASSSWGISQPQHF. The CDR3 nucleotides are TGTGCCAGCAGCTCATGGGGAATTAGCCAGCCCCAGCATTTT.

J is TRBJ2-1 and V is TRBV9; 9 nucleotides align to TRBD2. The CDR3 consists of 15 residues. V was pared by 4 bases and J by 4 bases, with 6 bases of the junction left unmatched. CDR1 and CDR2 (germline): SGDLS, YYNGEE. The CDR3: CASSTEGLAYNEQFF. In DNA, the CDR3 is TGTGCCAGCAGCACAGAGGGACTAGCTTACAATGAGCAGTTCTTC. The variable domain in full, completed from reference TRBV9 and TRBJ2-1, reads DSGVTQTPKHLITATGQRVTLRCSPRSGDLSVYWYQQSLDQGLQFLIQYYNGEERAKGNILERFSAQQFPDLHSELNLSSLELGDSALYFCASSTEGLAYNEQFFGPGTRLTVL.

J is TRBJ2-5 and V is TRBV19; 8 positions agree with TRBD2. V was clipped by 2 bases and J by 5 bases; unmatched bases: 19. Germline CDR1 is LNHDA and CDR2 is SQIVND (reference sequence). This CDR3 spans 19 amino acids. The CDR3 DNA reads TGTGCCAGTAGTATAAATTCCGGGAGAACGGGAGGGCCCGCGGAGACCCAGTACTTC. Translating gives CASSINSGRTGGPAETQYF.